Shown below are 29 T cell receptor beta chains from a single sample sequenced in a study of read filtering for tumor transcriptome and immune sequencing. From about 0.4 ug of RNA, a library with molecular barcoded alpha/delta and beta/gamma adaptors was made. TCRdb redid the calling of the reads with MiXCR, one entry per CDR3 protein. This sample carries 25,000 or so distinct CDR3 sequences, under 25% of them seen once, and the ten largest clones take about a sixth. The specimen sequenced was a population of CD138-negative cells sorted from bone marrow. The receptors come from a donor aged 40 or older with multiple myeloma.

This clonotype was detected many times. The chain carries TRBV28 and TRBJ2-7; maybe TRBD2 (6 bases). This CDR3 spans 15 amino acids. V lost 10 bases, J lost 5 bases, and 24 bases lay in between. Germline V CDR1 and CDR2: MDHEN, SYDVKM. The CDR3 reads CATIQFGGTLDEQYF. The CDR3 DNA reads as TGTGCCACCATCCAATTCGGCGGGACCTTGGACGAGCAGTACTTC.

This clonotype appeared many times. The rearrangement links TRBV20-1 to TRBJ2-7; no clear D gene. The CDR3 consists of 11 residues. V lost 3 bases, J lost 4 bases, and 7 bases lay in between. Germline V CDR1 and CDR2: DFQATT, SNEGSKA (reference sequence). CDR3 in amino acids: CSASRPYEQYF. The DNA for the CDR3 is TGCAGTGCTAGTCGACCTTACGAGCAGTACTTC.

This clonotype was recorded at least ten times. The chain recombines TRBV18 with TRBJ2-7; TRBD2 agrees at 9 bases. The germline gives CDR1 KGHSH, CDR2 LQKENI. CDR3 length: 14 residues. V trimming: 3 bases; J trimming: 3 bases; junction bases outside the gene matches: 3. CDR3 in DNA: TGTGCCAGCTCACCGCAGCGGGGGGACTACGAGCAGTACTTC. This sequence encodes CASSPQRGDYEQYF.

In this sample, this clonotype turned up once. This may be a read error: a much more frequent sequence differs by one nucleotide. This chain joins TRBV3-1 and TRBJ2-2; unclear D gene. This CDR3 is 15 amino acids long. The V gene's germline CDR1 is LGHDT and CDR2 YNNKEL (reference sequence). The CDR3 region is CVSSQVGSRTGELFF. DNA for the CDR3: TGTGTCAGCAGCCAAGTGGGTAGTCGCACCGGGGAGCTGTTTTTT.

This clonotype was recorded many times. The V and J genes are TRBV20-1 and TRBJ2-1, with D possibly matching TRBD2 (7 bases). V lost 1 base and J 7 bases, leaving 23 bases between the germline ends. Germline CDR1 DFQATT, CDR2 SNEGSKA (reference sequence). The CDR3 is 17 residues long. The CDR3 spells CSARVLGAGARGNEQFF. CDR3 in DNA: TGCAGTGCTAGAGTTTTAGGGGCGGGAGCTAGGGGGAATGAGCAGTTCTTC.

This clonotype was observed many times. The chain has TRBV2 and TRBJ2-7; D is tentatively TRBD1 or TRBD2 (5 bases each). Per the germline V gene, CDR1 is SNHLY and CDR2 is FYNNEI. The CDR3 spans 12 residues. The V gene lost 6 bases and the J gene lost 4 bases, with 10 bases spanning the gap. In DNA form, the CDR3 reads TGTGCCAGCAGGGGGGACGGGTACGAGCAGTACTTC. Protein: CASRGDGYEQYF. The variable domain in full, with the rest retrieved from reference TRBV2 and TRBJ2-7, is EPEVTQTPSHQVTQMGQEVILRCVPISNHLYFYWYRQILGQKVEFLVSFYNNEISEKSEIFDDQFSVERPDGSNFTLKIRSTKLEDSAMYFCASRGDGYEQYFGPGTRLTVT.

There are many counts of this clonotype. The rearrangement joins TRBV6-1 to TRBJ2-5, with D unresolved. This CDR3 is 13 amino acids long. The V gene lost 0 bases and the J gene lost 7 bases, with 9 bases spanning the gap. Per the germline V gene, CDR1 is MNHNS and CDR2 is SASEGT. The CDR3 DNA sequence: TGTGCCAGCAGTGAAGCGAGTTATGGGACCCAGTACTTC. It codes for CASSEASYGTQYF.

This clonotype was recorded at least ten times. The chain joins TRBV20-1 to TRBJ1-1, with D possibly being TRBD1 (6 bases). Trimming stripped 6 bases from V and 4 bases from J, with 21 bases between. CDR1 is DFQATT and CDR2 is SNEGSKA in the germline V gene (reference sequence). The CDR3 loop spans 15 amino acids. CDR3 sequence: CSAPDPRQELTEAFF. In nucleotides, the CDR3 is TGCAGTGCCCCGGACCCCAGACAGGAACTCACTGAAGCTTTCTTT.

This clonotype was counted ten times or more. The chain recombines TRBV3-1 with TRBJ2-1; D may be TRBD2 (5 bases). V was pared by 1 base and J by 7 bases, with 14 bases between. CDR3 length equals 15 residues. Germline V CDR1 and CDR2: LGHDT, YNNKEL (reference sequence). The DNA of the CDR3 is TGTGCCAGCAGCCAAGTCGTGGGGTGGGAGAATGAGCAGTTCTTC. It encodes CASSQVVGWENEQFF.

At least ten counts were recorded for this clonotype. CDR3 residues: CAWSKLAGFYNEQFF. CDR3 in DNA: TGTGCCTGGTCAAAACTAGCGGGATTCTACAATGAGCAGTTCTTC. V usage is TRBV30 and J usage is TRBJ2-1, with 10 bases aligning to TRBD2. The germline V gene encodes CDR1 GTSNPN and CDR2 SVGIG (reference sequence). The CDR3 length is 15 residues. V trimming: 5 bases; J trimming: 3 bases; junction bases outside the gene matches: 7.

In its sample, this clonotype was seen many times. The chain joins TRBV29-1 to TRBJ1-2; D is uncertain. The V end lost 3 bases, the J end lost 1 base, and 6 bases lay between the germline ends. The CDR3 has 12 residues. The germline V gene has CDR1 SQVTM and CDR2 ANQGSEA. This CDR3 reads CSVERDNYGYTF. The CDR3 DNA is TGCAGCGTTGAGAGGGATAACTATGGCTACACCTTC.

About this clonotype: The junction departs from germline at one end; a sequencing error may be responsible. CDR3 loop: CASSILGGSYNEQLF. CDR3 nucleotides: TGTGCTAGTAGTATTTTGGGGGGCTCCTACAATGAGCAGTTGTTC. The chain recombines TRBV19 with TRBJ2-1; D is possibly TRBD1 or TRBD2 (6 bases each). CDR1 is LNHDA and CDR2 is SQIVND in the germline V gene (reference sequence). CDR3 length: 15 amino acids.

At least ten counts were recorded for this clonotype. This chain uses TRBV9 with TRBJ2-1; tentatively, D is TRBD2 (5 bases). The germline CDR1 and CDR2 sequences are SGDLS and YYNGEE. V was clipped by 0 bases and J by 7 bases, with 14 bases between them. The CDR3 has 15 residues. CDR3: CASSVGPGEWNEQFF. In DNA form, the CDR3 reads TGTGCCAGCAGCGTAGGGCCCGGGGAGTGGAATGAGCAGTTCTTC.

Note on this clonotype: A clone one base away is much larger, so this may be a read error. The CDR3 DNA reads TGTGCCAGCAGTTTTCATGGTGGGCAGTACTTC. This codes for CASSFHGGQYF. This chain uses TRBV28 with TRBJ2-7; D uncertain. Germline CDR1 reads MDHEN; CDR2 reads SYDVKM. This CDR3 is built from 11 residues. The V end was cut by 3 bases, the J end by 9 bases, with 9 bases between. Using reference TRBV28 and TRBJ2-7 for the parts outside the CDR3, the full variable domain is DVKVTQSSRYLVKRTGEKVFLECVQDMDHENMFWYRQDPGLGLRLIYFSYDVKMKEKGDIPEGYSVSREKKERFSLILESASTNQTSMYLCASSFHGGQYFGPGTRLTVT.

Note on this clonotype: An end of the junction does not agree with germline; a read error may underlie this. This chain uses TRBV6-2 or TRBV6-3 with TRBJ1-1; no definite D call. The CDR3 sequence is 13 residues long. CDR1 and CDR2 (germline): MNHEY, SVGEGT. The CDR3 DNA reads TGTGCCAGCACCTCACTCCTGAACACTGATGCTTTCTTT. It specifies CASTSLLNTDAFF.

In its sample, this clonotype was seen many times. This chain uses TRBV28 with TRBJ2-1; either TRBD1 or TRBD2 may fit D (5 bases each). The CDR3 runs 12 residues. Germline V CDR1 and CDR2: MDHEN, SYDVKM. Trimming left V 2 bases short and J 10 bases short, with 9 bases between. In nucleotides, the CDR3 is TGTGCCAGCAGTTTAGGAAGGGACGAGCAGTTCTTC. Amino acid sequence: CASSLGRDEQFF.

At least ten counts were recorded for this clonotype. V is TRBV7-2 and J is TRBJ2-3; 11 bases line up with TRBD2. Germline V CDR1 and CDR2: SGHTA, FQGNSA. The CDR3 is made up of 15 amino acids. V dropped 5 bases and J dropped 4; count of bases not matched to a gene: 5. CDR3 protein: CASSTLAGAPDTQYF. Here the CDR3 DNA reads TGTGCCAGCAGCACACTAGCGGGAGCCCCAGATACGCAGTATTTT.

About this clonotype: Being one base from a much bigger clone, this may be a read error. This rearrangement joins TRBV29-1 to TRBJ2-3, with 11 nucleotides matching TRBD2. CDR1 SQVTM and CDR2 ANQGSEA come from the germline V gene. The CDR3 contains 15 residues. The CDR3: CGVQLAGVGTDAQYF. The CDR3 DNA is TGCGGCGTCCAACTAGCGGGAGTTGGGACAGATGCGCAGTATTTT.

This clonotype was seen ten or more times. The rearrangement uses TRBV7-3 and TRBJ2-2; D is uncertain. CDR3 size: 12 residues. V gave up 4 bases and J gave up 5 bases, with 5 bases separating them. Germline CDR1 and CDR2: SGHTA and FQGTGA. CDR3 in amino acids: CASSSWTGELFF. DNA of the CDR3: TGTGCCAGCAGCTCCTGGACCGGGGAGCTGTTTTTT. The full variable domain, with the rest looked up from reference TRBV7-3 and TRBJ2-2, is GAGVSQTPSNKVTEKGKYVELRCDPISGHTALYWYRQSLGQGPEFLIYFQGTGAADDSGLPNDRFFAVRPEGSVSTLKIQRTERGDSAVYLCASSSWTGELFFGEGSRLTVL.

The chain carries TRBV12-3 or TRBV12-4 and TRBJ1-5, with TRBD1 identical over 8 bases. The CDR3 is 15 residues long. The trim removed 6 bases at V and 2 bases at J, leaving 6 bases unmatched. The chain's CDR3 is CASRSGGQGNQPQHF. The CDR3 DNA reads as TGTGCCAGCAGGTCCGGGGGACAGGGCAATCAGCCCCAGCATTTT.

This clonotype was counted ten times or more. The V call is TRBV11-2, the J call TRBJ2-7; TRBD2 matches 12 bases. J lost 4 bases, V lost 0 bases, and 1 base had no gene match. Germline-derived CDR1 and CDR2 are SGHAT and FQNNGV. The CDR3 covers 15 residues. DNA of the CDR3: TGTGCCAGCAGCTTAGAAGGGACTAGCGGGTACGAGCAGTACTTC. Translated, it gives CASSLEGTSGYEQYF.

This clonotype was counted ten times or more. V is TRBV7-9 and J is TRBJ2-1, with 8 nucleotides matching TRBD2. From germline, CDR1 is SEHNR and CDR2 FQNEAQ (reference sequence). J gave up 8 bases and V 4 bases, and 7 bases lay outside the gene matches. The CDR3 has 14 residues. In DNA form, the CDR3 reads TGTGCCAGCAGCTATAGCGGGATAGTGGATGAGCAGTTCTTC. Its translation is CASSYSGIVDEQFF.

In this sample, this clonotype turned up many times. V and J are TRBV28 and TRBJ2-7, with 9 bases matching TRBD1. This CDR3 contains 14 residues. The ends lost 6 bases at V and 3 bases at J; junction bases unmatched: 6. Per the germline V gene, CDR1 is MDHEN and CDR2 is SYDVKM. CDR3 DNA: TGTGCCAGCAGCCCCGGGACAGGGCGCTACGAGCAGTACTTC. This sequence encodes CASSPGTGRYEQYF.

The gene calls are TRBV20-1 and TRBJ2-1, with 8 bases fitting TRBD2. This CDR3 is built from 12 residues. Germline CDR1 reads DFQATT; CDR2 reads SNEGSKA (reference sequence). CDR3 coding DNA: TGCGGGGGGACTAGTGATACTTATGAGCAGTTCTTC. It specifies CGGTSDTYEQFF.

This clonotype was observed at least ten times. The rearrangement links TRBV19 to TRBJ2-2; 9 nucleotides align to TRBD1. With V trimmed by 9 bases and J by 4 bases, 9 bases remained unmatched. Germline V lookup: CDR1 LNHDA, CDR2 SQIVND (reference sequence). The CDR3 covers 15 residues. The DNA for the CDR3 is TGTGCCAGCGAGTGGGGACAGGGAGGCACCGGGGAGCTGTTTTTT. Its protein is CASEWGQGGTGELFF.

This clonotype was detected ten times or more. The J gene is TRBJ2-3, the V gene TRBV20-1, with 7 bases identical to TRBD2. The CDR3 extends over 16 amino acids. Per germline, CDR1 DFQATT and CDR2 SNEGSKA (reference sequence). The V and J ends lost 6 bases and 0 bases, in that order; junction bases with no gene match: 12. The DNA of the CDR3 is TGCAGTGCAGACCCTAGCGGCGACACTAGCACAGATACGCAGTATTTT. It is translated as CSADPSGDTSTDTQYF.

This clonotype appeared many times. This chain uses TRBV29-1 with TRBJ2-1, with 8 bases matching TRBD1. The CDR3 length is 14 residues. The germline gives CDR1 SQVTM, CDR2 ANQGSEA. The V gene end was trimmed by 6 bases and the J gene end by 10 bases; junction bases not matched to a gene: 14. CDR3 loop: CSVGQGGSAREQFF. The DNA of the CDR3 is TGCAGCGTCGGACAGGGTGGGTCGGCACGCGAGCAGTTCTTC.

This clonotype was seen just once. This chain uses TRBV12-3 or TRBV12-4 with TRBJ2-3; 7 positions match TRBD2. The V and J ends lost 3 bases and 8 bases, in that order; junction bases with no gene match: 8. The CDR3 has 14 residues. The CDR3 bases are TGTGCCAGCAGTTTTGGCGGGAGCGGTGGTACGCAGTATTTT. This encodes CASSFGGSGGTQYF.

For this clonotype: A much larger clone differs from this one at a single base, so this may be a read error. DNA for the CDR3: TGTGCCAGCTCACCGGCGGCCTTAGCGTTCCGACCCTACGAGCAGTACTTC. It encodes CASSPAALAFRPYEQYF. V gene TRBV18 combines with J gene TRBJ2-7; a possible D gene is TRBD2 (5 bases). V lost 3 bases, J lost 2 bases, and 20 bases lay in between. CDR3 size: 17 residues. In germline, CDR1 is KGHSH, CDR2 LQKENI.